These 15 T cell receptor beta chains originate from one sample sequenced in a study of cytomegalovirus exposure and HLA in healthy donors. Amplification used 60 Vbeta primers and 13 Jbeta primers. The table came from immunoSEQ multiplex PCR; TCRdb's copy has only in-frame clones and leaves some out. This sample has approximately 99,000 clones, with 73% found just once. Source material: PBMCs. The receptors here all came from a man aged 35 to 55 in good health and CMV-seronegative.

CDR3 sequence: CSVGRQGGETQYF. The CDR3 nucleotides are TGCAGCGTTGGGCGACAGGGAGGAGAGACCCAGTACTTC. The rearrangement joins TRBV29-1 to TRBJ2-5, with D tentatively TRBD1 (7 bases). Per the germline V gene, CDR1 is SQVTM and CDR2 is ANQGSEA. Trimming stripped 4 bases from V and 4 bases from J, with 13 bases between. This CDR3 has 13 residues.

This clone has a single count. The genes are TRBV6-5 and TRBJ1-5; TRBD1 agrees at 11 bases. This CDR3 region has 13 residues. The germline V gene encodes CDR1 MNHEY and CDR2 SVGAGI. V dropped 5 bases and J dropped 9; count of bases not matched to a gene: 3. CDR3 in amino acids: CASSGTGGRPQHF. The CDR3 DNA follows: TGTGCCAGCAGTGGGACAGGGGGACGGCCCCAGCATTTT.

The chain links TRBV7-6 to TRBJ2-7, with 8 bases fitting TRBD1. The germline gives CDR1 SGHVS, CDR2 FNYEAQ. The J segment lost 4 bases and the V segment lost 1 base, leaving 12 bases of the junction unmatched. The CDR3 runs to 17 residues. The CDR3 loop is CASSLEPPRTGTYEQYF. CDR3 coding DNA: TGTGCCAGCAGCTTAGAGCCCCCGCGGACAGGGACTTACGAGCAGTACTTC. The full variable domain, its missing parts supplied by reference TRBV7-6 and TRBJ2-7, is GAGVSQSPRYKVTKRGQDVALRCDPISGHVSLYWYRQALGQGPEFLTYFNYEAQQDKSGLPNDRFSAERPEGSISTLTIQRTEQRDSAMYRCASSLEPPRTGTYEQYFGPGTRLTVT.

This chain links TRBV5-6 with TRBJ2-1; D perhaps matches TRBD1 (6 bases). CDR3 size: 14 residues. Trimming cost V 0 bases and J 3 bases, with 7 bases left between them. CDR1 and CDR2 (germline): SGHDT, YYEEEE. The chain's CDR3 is CASSLEDSYNEQFF. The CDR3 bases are TGTGCCAGCAGCTTGGAGGACAGCTACAATGAGCAGTTCTTC.

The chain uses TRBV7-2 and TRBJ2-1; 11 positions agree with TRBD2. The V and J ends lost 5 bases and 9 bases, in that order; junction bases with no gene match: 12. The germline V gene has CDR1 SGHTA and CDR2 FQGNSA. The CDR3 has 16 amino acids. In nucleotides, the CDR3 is TGTGCCAGCAGCCCCCGAATAGCGGGGGGGCCGGCTGAGCAGTTCTTC. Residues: CASSPRIAGGPAEQFF.

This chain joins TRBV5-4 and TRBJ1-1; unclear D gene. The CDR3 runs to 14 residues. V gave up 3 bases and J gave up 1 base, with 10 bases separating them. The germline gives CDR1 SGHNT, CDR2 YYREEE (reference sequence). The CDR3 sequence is CASSYREGNTEAFF. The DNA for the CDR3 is TGTGCCAGCAGCTATCGCGAGGGGAACACTGAAGCTTTCTTT.

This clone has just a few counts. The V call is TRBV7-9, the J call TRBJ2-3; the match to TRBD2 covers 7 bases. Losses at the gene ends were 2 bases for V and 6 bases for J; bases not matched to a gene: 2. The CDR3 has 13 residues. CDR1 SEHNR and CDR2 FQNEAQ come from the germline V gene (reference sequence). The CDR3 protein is CASSLSGVDTQYF. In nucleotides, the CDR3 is TGTGCCAGCAGCTTAAGCGGGGTTGATACGCAGTATTTT.

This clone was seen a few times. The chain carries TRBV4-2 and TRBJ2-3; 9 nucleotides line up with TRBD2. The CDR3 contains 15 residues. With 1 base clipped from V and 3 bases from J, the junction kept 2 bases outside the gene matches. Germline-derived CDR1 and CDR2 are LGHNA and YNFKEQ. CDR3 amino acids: CASSQALAGTDTQYF. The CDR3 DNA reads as TGTGCCAGCAGCCAAGCTCTAGCGGGGACAGATACGCAGTATTTT.

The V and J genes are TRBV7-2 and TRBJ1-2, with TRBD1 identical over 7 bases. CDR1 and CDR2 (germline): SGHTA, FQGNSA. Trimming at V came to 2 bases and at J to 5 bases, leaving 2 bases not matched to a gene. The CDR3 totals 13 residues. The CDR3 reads CASSLKTGYGYTF. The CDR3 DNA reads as TGTGCCAGCAGCTTAAAGACAGGGTATGGCTACACCTTC.

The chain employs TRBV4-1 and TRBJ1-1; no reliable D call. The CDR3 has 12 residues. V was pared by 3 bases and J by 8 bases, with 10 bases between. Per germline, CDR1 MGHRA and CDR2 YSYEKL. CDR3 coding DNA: TGCGCCAGCAGCCAGACCGGAGCCGAAGCTTTCTTT. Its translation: CASSQTGAEAFF.

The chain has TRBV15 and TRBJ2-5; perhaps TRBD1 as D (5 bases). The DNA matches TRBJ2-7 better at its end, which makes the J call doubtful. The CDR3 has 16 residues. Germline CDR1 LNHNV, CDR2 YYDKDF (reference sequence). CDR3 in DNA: TGTGCCACCAGCCCTGTAACACTACAGGTTAACTACGAGCAGTACTTC. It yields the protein CATSPVTLQVNYEQYF.

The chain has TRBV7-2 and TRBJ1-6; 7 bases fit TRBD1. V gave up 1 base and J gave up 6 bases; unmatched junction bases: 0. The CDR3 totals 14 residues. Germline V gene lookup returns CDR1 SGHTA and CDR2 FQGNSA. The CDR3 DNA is TGTGCCAGCAGCTTAGACAGGGGTAATTCACCCCTCCACTTT. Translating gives CASSLDRGNSPLHF.

The CDR3 is CASSSQGLGQPQHF. In nucleotides, the CDR3 is TGCGCCAGCAGCTCACAGGGGTTGGGGCAGCCCCAGCATTTT. The rearrangement uses TRBV5-1 and TRBJ1-5, with 7 nucleotides matching TRBD1. CDR3 size: 14 residues. Trimming took 3 bases from V and 7 from J; bases not matched to a gene: 7. CDR1 is SGHRS, CDR2 YFSETQ, per germline.

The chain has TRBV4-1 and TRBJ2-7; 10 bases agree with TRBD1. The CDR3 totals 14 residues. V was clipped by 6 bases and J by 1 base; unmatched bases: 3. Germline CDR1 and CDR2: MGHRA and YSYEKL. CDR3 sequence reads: CASRGQGVSYEQYF. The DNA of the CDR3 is TGCGCCAGCAGAGGACAGGGGGTATCCTACGAGCAGTACTTC.

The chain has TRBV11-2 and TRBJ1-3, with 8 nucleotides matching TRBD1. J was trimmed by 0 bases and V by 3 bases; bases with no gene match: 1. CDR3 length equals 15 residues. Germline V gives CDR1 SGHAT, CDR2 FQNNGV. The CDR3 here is CASSFGTGSGNTIYF. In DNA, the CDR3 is TGTGCCAGCAGCTTCGGGACAGGCTCTGGAAACACCATATATTTT.